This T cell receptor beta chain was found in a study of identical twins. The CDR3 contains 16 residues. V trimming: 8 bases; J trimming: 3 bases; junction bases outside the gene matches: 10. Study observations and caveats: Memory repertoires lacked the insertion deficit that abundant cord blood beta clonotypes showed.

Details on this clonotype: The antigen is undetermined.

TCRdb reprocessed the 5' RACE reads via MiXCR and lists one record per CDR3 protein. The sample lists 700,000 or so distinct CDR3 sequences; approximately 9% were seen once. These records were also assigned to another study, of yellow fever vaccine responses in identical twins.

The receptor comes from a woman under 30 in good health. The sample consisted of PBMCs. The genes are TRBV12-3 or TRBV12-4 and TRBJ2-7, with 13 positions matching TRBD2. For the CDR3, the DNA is TGTGCCAGCGGTAACACGGGACTAGCGGGACACTACGAGCAGTACTTC. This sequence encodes CASGNTGLAGHYEQYF.